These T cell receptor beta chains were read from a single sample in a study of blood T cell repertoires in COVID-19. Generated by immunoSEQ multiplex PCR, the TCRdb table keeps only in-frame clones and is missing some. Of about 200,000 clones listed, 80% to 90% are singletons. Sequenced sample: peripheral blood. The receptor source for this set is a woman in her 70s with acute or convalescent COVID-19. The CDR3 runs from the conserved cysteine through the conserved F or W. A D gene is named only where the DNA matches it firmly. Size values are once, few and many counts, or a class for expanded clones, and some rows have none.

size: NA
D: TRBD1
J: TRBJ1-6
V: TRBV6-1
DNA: TGTGCCAGCAGTGAGGGACAGGGACGCTCACCCCTCCACTTT
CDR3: CASSEGQGRSPLHF

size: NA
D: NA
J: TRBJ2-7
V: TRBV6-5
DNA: TGTGCCAGCAGTTACCGGGACATAAACTACGAGCAGTACTTC
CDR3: CASSYRDINYEQYF

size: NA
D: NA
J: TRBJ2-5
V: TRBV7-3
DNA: TGTGCCAGCAGCTTATTAGTGAAAGAGACCCAGTACTTC
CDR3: CASSLLVKETQYF

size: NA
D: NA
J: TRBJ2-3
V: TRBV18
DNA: TGTGCCAGCTCACCACTCAACGGGGTAGATACGCAGTATTTT
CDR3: CASSPLNGVDTQYF

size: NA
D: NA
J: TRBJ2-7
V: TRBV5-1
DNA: TGCGCCAGCAGCTTGGGAGAGGGTTCCTACGAGCAGTACTTC
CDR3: CASSLGEGSYEQYF

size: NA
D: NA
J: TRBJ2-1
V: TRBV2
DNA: TGTGCCAGCAGTGGGGACTTCATGCAGTTCTTC
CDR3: CASSGDFMQFF

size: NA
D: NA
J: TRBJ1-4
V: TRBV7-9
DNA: TGTGCCAGCAGCCCCGGACAGAATGAAAAACTGTTTTTT
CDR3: CASSPGQNEKLFF

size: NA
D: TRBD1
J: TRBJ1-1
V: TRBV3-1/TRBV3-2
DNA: TGTGCCAGCAGCCGCCCGGGACAGCAGAACACTGAAGCTTTCTTT
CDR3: CASSRPGQQNTEAFF

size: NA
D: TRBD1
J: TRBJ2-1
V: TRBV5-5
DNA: TGTGCCAGCAGCCCCCGGGACAGGGTGAACAATGAGCAGTTCTTC
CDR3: CASSPRDRVNNEQFF

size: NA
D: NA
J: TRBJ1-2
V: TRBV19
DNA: TGTGCCAGTAGCGACCCCCGCCGGGACTATGGCTACACCTTC
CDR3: CASSDPRRDYGYTF

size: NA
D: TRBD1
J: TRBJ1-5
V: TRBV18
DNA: TGTGCCAGCTCACCATTTCCGGGACAGGGCGATCAGCCCCAGCATTTT
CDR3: CASSPFPGQGDQPQHF

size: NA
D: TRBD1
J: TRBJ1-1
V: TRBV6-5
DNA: TGTGCCAGCAGTCCTTCCTGGGACAGGGGCACTGAAGCTTTCTTT
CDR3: CASSPSWDRGTEAFF

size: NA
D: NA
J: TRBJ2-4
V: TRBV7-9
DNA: TGTGCCAGCACCATAAATTCTCGGGGTATTCAGTACTTC
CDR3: CASTINSRGIQYF

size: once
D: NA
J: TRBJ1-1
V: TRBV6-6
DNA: TGTGCCAGCAGCCCGGGTGGGGAGGGTGGCACTGAAGCTTTCTTT
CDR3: CASSPGGEGGTEAFF

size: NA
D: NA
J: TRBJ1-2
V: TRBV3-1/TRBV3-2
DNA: TGTGCCAGCAGCCAACCGTTACTACGTGGCTACACCTTC
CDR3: CASSQPLLRGYTF

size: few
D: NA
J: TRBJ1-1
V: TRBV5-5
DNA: TGTGCCAGCAGCTTGCAGCCGGGGTTGTGGGCTTTCTTT
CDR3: CASSLQPGLWAFF

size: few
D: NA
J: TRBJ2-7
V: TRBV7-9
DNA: TGTGCCAGCAGCTTAGTGGGAGGCCTGAGCGAGCAGTACTTC
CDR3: CASSLVGGLSEQYF

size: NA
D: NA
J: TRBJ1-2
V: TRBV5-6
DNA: TGTGCCAGCAGCCAGGGGCTAGGGATGCTGAATAATGGCTACACCTTC
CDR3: CASSQGLGMLNNGYTF

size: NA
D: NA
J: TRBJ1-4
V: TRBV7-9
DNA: TGTGCCAGCAGCGCCACAGGGCCTAATGAAAAACTGTTTTTT
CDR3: CASSATGPNEKLFF

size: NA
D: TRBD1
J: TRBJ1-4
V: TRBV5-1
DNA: TGCGCCAGCAGCGGACAGGGAGCAACTAATGAAAAACTGTTTTTT
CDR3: CASSGQGATNEKLFF

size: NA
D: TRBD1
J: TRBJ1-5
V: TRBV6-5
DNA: TGTGCCAGCGGGTTGACAGGGGGGAGCAATCAGCCCCAGCATTTT
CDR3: CASGLTGGSNQPQHF

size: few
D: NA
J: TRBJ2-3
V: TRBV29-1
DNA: TGCAGCGTTGTGCGAGCGGCGATTAGCACAGATACGCAGTATTTT
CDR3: CSVVRAAISTDTQYF

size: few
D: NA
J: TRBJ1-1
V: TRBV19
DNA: TGTGCCAGTAGTATTTCTGAGGGTACCACTGAAGCTTTCTTT
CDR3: CASSISEGTTEAFF

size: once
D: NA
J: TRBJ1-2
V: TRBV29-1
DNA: TGCAGCGTTGAGGGTGGAGGGGACTATGGCTACACCTTC
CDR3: CSVEGGGDYGYTF

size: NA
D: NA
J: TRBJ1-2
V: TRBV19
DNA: TGTGCCAGTAGTATCGAGGGAAACTATGGCTACACCTTC
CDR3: CASSIEGNYGYTF

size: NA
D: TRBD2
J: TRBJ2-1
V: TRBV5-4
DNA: TGTGCCAGCAGCCTCTCCCCTAGCGGGGGGTTACGGTCTGAGCAGTTCTTC
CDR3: CASSLSPSGGLRSEQFF

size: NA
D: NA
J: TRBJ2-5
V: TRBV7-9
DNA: TGTGCCAGCAGAAAAACCGGGTCACGGGAGACCCAGTACTTC
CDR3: CASRKTGSRETQYF

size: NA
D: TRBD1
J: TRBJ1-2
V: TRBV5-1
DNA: TGCGCCAGCAGGGGACAGCTAATAGACAACTATGGCTACACCTTC
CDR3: CASRGQLIDNYGYTF

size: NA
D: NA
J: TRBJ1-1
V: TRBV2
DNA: TGTGCCAGCAAGGGAGACCTAAACACTGAAGCTTTCTTT
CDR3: CASKGDLNTEAFF

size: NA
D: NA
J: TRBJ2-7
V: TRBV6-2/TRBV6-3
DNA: TGTGCCAGCAGTTACCCCGCCCGACAGTCTACCTACGAGCAGTACTTC
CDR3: CASSYPARQSTYEQYF

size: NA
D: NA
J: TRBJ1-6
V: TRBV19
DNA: TGTGCCAGTAGTAGGCTCAATTCACCCCTCCACTTT
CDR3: CASSRLNSPLHF

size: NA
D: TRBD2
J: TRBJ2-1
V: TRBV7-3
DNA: TGTGCCAGCAGCCCCGGGGGGGAGCAGTTCTTC
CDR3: CASSPGGEQFF

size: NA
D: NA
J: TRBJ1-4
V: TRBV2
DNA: TGTGCCAGCACCCTGGGGGGGACTAATGAAAAACTGTTTTTT
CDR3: CASTLGGTNEKLFF

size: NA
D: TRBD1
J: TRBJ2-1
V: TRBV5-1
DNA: TGCGCCAGCAGCCCGACCGGGACAGGGAAGGGTGAGCAGTTCTTC
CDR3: CASSPTGTGKGEQFF

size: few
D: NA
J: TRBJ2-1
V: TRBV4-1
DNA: TGCGCCAGCAGCCAAGATTACCCCGAGCGGCCGTTCTTC
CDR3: CASSQDYPERPFF

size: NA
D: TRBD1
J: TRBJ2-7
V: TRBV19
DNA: TGTGCCAGTAGTGGGGGACAGGGAGACGAGCAGTACTTC
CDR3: CASSGGQGDEQYF

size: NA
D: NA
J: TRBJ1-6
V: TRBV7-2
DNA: TGTGCCAGCAGCCCGGACAGAACGGGGTCACCCCTCCACTTT
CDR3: CASSPDRTGSPLHF

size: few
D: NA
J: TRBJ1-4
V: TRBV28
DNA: TGTGCCAGCAGTTTTGTAAGCACGACTAATGAAAAACTGTTTTTT
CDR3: CASSFVSTTNEKLFF

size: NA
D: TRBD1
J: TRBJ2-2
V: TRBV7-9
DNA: TGTGCCAGCAGCCCAGACAGGGTCATCGGGGAGCTGTTTTTT
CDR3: CASSPDRVIGELFF

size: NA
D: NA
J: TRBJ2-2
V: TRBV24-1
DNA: TGTGCCACTAGAGAAGAGAACACCGGGGAGCTGTTTTTT
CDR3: CATREENTGELFF

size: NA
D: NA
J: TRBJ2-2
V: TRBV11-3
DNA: TGTGCCAGCAGCTTAGATAGCGCGGGAGGGGAGCTGTTTTTT
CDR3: CASSLDSAGGELFF

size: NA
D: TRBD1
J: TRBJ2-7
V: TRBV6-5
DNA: TGTGCCAGCAGAGACCCCAGGGGGCCCTACGAGCAGTACTTC
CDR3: CASRDPRGPYEQYF

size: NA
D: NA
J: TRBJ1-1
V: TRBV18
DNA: TGTGCCAGCTCACCACAGCGTGGGACTGAAGCTTTCTTT
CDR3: CASSPQRGTEAFF

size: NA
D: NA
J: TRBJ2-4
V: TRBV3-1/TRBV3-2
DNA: TGTGCCAGCAGCCAAGAAGCGAGGGTGAAAAACATTCAGTACTTC
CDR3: CASSQEARVKNIQYF

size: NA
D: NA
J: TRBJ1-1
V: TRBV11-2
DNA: TGTGCCAGCAGCTCCCAACGGGGGGGGACTGAAGCTTTCTTT
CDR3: CASSSQRGGTEAFF